This note documents a single TCR beta chain sequence. J was trimmed by 3 bases and V by 2 bases; bases with no gene match: 2. CDR3 size: 14 residues. Germline CDR1 and CDR2: MNHEY and SVGAGI. The sample is drawn from a study of blood T cell repertoires in COVID-19. Assay used: immunoSEQ multiplex PCR; TCRdb lists only in-frame clones, some missing. The sample contains hundreds of thousands of clones, just under 85% of which appear only once. The clonotype originates from a man aged 80 or over with acute or convalescent COVID-19. The chain joins TRBV6-5 to TRBJ1-2, with TRBD1 identical over 8 bases. Sequencing was done on a sample of peripheral blood. Here the CDR3 DNA reads TGTGCCAGCAGTTACACGGACAGGGACTATGGCTACACCTTC. Protein sequence: CASSYTDRDYGYTF.